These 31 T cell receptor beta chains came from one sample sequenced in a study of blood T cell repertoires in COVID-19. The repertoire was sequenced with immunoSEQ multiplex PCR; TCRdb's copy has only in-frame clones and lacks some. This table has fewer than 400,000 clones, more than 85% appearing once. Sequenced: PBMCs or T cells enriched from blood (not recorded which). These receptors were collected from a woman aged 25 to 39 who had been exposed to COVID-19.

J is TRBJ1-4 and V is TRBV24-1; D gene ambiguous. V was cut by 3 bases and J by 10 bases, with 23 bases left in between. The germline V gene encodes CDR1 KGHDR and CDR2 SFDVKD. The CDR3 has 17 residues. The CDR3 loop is CATSDLLPRHFTGKLFF. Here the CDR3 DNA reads TGTGCCACCAGTGATCTCCTCCCCCGTCACTTTACTGGAAAACTGTTTTTT.

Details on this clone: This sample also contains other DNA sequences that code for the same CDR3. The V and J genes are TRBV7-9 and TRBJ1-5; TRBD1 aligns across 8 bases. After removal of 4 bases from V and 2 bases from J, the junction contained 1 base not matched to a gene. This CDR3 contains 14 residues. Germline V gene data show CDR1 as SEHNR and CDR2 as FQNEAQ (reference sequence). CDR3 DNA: TGTGCCAGCAGCTCGACAGGGGGCAATCAGCCCCAGCATTTT. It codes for CASSSTGGNQPQHF. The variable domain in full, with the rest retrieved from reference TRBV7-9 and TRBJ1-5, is DTGVSQNPRHKITKRGQNVTFRCDPISEHNRLYWYRQTLGQGPEFLTYFQNEAQLEKSRLLSDRFSAERPKGSFSTLEIQRTEQGDSAMYLCASSSTGGNQPQHFGDGTRLSIL.

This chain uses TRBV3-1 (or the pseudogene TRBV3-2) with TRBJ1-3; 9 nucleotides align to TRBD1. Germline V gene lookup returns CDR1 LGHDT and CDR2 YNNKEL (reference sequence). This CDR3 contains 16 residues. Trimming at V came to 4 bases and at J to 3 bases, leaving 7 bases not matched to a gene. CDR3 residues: CASSLITGGGGNTIYF. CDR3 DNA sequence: TGTGCCAGCAGCCTAATAACAGGGGGCGGTGGAAACACCATATATTTT.

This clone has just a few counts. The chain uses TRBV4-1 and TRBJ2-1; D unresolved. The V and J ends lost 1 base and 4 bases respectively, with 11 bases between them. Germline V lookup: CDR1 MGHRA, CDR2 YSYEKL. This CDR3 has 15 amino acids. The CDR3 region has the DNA TGCGCCAGCAGCCAAGTAGCACTAAAATACAATGAGCAGTTCTTC. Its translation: CASSQVALKYNEQFF.

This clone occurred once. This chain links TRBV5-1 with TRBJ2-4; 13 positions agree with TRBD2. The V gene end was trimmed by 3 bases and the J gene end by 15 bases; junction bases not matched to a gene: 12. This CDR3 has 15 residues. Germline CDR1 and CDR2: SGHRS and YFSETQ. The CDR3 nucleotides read TGCGCCAGCAGCTCTGGGACTAGCGGGGCGAGTCGGGCGTACTTC. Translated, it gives CASSSGTSGASRAYF.

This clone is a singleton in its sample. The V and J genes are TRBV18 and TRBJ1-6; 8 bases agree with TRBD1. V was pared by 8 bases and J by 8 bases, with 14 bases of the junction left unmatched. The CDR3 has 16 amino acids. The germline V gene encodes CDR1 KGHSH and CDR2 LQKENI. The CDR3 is CASTPAAGTGHSPLHF. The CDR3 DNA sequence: TGTGCCAGCACCCCCGCTGCCGGGACAGGACATTCACCCCTCCACTTT.

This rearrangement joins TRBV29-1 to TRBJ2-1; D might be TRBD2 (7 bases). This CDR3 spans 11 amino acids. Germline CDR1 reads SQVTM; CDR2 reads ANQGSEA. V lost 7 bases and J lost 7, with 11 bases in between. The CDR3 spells CSAGGGNEQFF. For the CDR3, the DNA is TGCAGCGCGGGGGGCGGGAATGAGCAGTTCTTC.

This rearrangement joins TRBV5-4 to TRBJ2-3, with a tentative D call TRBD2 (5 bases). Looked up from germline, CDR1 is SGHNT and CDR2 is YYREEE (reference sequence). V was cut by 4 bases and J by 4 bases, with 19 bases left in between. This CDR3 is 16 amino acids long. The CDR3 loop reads CASSRVYGERADTQYF. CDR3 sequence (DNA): TGTGCCAGCAGCCGCGTTTACGGCGAGAGGGCAGATACGCAGTATTTT.

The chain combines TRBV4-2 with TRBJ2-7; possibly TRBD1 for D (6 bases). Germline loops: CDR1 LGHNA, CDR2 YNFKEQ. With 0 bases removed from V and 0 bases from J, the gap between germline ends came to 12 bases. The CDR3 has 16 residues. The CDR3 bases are TGTGCCAGCAGCCAAGAGGTTTCACAGGGCTCCTACGAGCAGTACTTC. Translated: CASSQEVSQGSYEQYF.

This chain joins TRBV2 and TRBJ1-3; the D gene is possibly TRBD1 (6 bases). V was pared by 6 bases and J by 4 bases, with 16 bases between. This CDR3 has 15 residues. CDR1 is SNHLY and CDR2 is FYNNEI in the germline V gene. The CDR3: CASSRRQGYGNTIYF. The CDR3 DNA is TGTGCCAGCAGCCGGCGGCAGGGGTACGGAAACACCATATATTTT.

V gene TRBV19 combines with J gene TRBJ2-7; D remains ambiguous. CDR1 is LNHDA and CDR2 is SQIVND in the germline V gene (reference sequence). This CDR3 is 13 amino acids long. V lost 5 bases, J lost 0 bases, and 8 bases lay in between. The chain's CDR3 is CASSEIASYEQYF. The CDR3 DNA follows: TGTGCCAGTAGTGAGATAGCCTCCTACGAGCAGTACTTC.

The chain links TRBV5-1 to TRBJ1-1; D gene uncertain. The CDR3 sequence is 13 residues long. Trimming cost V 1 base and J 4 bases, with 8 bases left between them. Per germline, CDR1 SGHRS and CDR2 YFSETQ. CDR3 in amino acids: CASSLTRSTEAFF. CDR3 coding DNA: TGCGCCAGCAGCTTGACGAGGAGCACTGAAGCTTTCTTT. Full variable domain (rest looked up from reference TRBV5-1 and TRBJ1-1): KAGVTQTPRYLIKTRGQQVTLSCSPISGHRSVSWYQQTPGQGLQFLFEYFSETQRNKGNFPGRFSGRQFSNSRSEMNVSTLELGDSALYLCASSLTRSTEAFFGQGTRLTVV.

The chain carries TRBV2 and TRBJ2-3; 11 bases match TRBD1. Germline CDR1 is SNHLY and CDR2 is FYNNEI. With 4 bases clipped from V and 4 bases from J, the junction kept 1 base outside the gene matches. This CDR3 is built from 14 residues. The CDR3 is CASSGDRGADTQYF. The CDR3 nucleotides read TGTGCCAGCAGTGGGGACAGGGGGGCAGATACGCAGTATTTT.

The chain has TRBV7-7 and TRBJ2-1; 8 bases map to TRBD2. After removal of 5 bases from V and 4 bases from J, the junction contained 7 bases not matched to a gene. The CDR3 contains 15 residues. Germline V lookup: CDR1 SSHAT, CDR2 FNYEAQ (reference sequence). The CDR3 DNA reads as TGTGCCAGCAGCCCCCAGCGGGGGAGTTACAATGAGCAGTTCTTC. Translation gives CASSPQRGSYNEQFF.

In nucleotides, the CDR3 is TGTGCCAGCAGCTTTCGGCAGGGGACGCGCTATGGCTACACCTTC. It translates to CASSFRQGTRYGYTF. The chain is built from TRBV5-6 and TRBJ1-2; weak D call: TRBD1 (6 bases). CDR3 length: 15 residues. Trimming took off 2 bases at V and 4 bases at J, with 15 bases between the two ends. The germline V gene encodes CDR1 SGHDT and CDR2 YYEEEE.

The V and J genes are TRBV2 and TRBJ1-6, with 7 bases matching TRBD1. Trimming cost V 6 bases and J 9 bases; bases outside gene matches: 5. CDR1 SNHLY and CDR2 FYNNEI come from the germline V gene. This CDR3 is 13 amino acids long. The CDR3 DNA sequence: TGTGCCAGCAGGACAGGGATAAGTTCACCCCTCCACTTT. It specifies CASRTGISSPLHF.

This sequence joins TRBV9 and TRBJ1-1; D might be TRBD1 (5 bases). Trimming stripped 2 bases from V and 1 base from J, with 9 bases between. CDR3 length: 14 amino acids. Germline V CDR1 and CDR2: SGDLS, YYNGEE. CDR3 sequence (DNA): TGTGCCAGCAGCGTTGGGGCCGAGAACACTGAAGCTTTCTTT. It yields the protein CASSVGAENTEAFF.

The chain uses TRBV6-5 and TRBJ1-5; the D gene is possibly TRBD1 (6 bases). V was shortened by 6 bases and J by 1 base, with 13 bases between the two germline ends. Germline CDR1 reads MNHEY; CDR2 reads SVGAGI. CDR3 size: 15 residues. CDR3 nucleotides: TGTGCCAGCAGGTCGCATGGGGGCAGCAATCAGCCCCAGCATTTT. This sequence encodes CASRSHGGSNQPQHF.

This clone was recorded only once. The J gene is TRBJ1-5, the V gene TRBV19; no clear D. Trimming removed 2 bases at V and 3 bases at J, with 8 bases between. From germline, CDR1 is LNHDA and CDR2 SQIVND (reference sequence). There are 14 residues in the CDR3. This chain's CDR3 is CASSIRQVNQPQHF. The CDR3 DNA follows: TGTGCCAGTAGTATACGACAAGTCAATCAGCCCCAGCATTTT. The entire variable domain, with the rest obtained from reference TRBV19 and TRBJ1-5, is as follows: DGGITQSPKYLFRKEGQNVTLSCEQNLNHDAMYWYRQDPGQGLRLIYYSQIVNDFQKGDIAEGYSVSREKKESFPLTVTSAQKNPTAFYLCASSIRQVNQPQHFGDGTRLSIL.

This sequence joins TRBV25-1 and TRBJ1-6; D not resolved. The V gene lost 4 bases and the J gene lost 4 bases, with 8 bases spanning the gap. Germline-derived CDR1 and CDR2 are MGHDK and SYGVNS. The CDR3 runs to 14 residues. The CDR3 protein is CASSVGRYNSPLHF. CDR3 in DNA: TGTGCCAGCAGTGTGGGCAGGTATAATTCACCCCTCCACTTT.

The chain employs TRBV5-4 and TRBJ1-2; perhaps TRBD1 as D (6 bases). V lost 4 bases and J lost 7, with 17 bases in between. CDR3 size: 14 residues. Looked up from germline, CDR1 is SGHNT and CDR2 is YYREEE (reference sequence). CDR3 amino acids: CASSQNTGPLGYTF. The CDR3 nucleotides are TGTGCCAGCAGCCAGAATACAGGGCCCCTTGGCTACACCTTC.

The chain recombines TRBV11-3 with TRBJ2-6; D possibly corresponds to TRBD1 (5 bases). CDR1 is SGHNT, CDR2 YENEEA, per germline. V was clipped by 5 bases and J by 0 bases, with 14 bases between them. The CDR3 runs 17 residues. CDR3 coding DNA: TGTGCCAGCAGCCCAGGGCGAGGAGTCTCTGGGGCCAACGTCCTGACTTTC. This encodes CASSPGRGVSGANVLTF.

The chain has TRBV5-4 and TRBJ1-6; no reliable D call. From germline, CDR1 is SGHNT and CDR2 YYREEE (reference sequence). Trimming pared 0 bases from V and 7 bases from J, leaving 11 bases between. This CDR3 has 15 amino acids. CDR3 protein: CASSLEPSTNSPLHF. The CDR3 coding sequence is TGTGCCAGCAGCTTGGAGCCCTCAACCAATTCACCCCTCCACTTT.

The CDR3 DNA reads as TGTGCCAGTAGTAGACAGGGAAGTGGCTACACCTTC. The encoded protein is CASSRQGSGYTF. The J gene is TRBJ1-2, the V gene TRBV19; 7 positions match TRBD1. The CDR3 sequence is 12 residues long. The V gene end was trimmed by 4 bases and the J gene end by 7 bases; junction bases not matched to a gene: 3. The germline gives CDR1 LNHDA, CDR2 SQIVND (reference sequence).

For the CDR3, the DNA is TGTGCCAGCAGTGACAGGGGCTATGGCTACACCTTC. Protein sequence: CASSDRGYGYTF. The chain carries TRBV2 and TRBJ1-2, with a weak D call TRBD1 (6 bases). CDR3 length: 12 residues. Trimming took off 3 bases at V and 4 bases at J, with 6 bases between the two ends. Germline CDR1 SNHLY, CDR2 FYNNEI.

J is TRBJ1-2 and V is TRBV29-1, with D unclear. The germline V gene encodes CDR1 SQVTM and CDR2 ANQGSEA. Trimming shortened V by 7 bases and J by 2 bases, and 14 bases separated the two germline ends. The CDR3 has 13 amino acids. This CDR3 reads CSADLHINYGYTF. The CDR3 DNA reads TGCAGCGCGGACCTTCACATAAACTATGGCTACACCTTC. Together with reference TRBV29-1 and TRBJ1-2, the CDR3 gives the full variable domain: SAVISQKPSRDICQRGTSLTIQCQVDSQVTMMFWYRQQPGQSLTLIATANQGSEATYESGFVIDKFPISRPNLTFSTLTVSNMSPEDSSIYLCSADLHINYGYTFGSGTRLTVV.

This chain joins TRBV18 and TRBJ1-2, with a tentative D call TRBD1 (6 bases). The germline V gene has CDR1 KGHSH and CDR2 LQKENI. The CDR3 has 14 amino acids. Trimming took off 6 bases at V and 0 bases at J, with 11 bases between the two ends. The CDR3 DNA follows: TGTGCCAGCTCCTGGACAGCTACTAACTATGGCTACACCTTC. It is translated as CASSWTATNYGYTF.

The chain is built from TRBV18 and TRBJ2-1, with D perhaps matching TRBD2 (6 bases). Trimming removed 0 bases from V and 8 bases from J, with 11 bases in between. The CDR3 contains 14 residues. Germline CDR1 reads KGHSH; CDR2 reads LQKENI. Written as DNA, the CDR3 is TGTGCCAGCTCACCACCGGCGGGGTTCGATGAGCAGTTCTTC. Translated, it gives CASSPPAGFDEQFF.

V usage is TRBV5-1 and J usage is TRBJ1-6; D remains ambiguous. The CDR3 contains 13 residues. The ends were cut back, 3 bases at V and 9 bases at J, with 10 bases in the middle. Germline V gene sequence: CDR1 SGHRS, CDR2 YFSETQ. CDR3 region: CASSWTSFSPLHF. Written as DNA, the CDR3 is TGCGCCAGCAGCTGGACTAGCTTTTCACCCCTCCACTTT.

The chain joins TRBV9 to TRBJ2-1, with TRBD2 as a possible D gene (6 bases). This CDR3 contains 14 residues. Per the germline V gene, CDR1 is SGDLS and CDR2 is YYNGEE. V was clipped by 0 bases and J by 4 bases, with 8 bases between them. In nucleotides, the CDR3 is TGTGCCAGCAGCGTAGATGGGACTTACAATGAGCAGTTCTTC. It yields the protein CASSVDGTYNEQFF.

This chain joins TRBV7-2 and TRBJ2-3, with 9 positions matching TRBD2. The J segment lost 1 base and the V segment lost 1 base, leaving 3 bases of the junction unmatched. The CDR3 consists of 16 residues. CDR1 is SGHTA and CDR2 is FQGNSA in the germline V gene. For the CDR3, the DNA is TGTGCCAGCAGCTTAGGCGGGGGGGCAGGCACAGATACGCAGTATTTT. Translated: CASSLGGGAGTDTQYF.